This T cell receptor (beta chain) was captured in a study of blood T cell repertoires in COVID-19. Looking at the study overall: Samples representing acute and convalescent COVID-19 were sourced from the United States, Italy and Spain. In each case, the material was cDNA or gDNA derived from T cells, B-cell-depleted T cells, or PBMCs.

Germline CDR1 reads KGHDR; CDR2 reads SFDVKD. Unmatched junction bases numbered 3, after V lost 5 bases and J lost 6 bases. The CDR3 length is 14 residues. Authors' methods: Nucleated cell counts were estimated from reference gene primer amplification. Clones were sequenced by immunoSEQ multiplex PCR, and TCRdb holds only the in-frame ones, with some missing. V and J calls plus clone size are reproduced from that table; the DNA served to infer D and trimming. The sample holds 200,000 or so clones; 79% are singletons and the top ten take roughly a sixth. The sequence derives from a man aged 60 to 69 with active or convalescent COVID-19. The V and J genes are TRBV24-1 and TRBJ2-1, with TRBD2 identical over 10 bases. Sequenced material: peripheral blood. CDR3 residues: CATSASGSGNEQFF. DNA of the CDR3: TGTGCCACCAGTGCTAGCGGGAGTGGCAATGAGCAGTTCTTC.